This is a list of T cell receptor beta chains from one sample in a study of T cells in Graves' hyperthyroidism and ophthalmopathy. TCRdb used MiXCR to reprocess the multiplex PCR reads, holding one entry per CDR3 protein. The sample shows about 600,000 distinct CDR3 sequences, about 14% of them seen only once. Sequenced input: blood. The origin of the receptors is a woman in her forties or fifties with Graves' ophthalmopathy. CDR3s include the opening cysteine and the closing phenylalanine or tryptophan. Each record gives: D gene, J gene, clone size, V gene, CDR3 length, CDR3 DNA, CDR3 protein. A D gene is named only where the DNA matches it firmly. Some rows mark clone size as missing; the rest say once, few, many or name a class of expanded clone.

d_call: TRBD1; j_call: TRBJ2-1; clone_size: many; v_call: TRBV7-2; cdr3_length: 15; cdr3_nt: TGTGCCAGCAGCTTTGACAGGGGGACCTACAATGAGCAGTTCTTC; cdr3_aa: CASSFDRGTYNEQFF
d_call: -; j_call: TRBJ2-1; clone_size: many; v_call: TRBV2; cdr3_length: 14; cdr3_nt: TGTGCCAGCAGTGAATTGTCGCAGGACAATGAGCAGTTCTTC; cdr3_aa: CASSELSQDNEQFF
d_call: -; j_call: TRBJ2-1; clone_size: -; v_call: TRBV19; cdr3_length: 16; cdr3_nt: TGTGCCAGTAGTATAGTGGAGGGGGCGTCTATTAATGAGCAGTTCTTC; cdr3_aa: CASSIVEGASINEQFF
d_call: -; j_call: TRBJ2-2; clone_size: many; v_call: TRBV5-1; cdr3_length: 14; cdr3_nt: TGCGCCAGCAAAGTGGCAGGGAACACCGGGGAGCTGTTTTTT; cdr3_aa: CASKVAGNTGELFF
d_call: TRBD2; j_call: TRBJ2-3; clone_size: -; v_call: TRBV10-3; cdr3_length: 16; cdr3_nt: TGTGCCATCAACCGACTAGCGGGAGGCTCTGCAGATACGCAGTATTTT; cdr3_aa: CAINRLAGGSADTQYF
d_call: TRBD1; j_call: TRBJ2-3; clone_size: few; v_call: TRBV12-3/TRBV12-4; cdr3_length: 16; cdr3_nt: TGTGCCAGCAGTATCCAGGGGGCATCCCACACAGATACGCAGTATTTT; cdr3_aa: CASSIQGASHTDTQYF
d_call: TRBD2; j_call: TRBJ2-3; clone_size: few; v_call: TRBV6-1; cdr3_length: 12; cdr3_nt: TGTGCCGTCCGACTAGCGGCAGATACGCAGTATTTT; cdr3_aa: CAVRLAADTQYF
d_call: -; j_call: TRBJ1-2; clone_size: many; v_call: TRBV2; cdr3_length: 13; cdr3_nt: TGTGCCAGCTGGGGCAGGGTGGAGGATGGCTACACCTTC; cdr3_aa: CASWGRVEDGYTF
d_call: -; j_call: TRBJ2-3; clone_size: few; v_call: TRBV24-1; cdr3_length: 16; cdr3_nt: TGTGCCACCAGTGATAGAAAGTCCTCTAGCACAGATACGCAGTATTTT; cdr3_aa: CATSDRKSSSTDTQYF
d_call: -; j_call: TRBJ1-1; clone_size: few; v_call: TRBV5-1; cdr3_length: 14; cdr3_nt: TGCGCCAGCAGCTTGGTTTCAAGGACGCAGACGGCTTTCTTT; cdr3_aa: CASSLVSRTQTAFF
d_call: TRBD2; j_call: TRBJ2-1; clone_size: many; v_call: TRBV7-3; cdr3_length: 16; cdr3_nt: TGTGCCAGCAGCAGTCGCCGGACTAGCGGGATCGATGAGCAGTTCTTC; cdr3_aa: CASSSRRTSGIDEQFF
d_call: -; j_call: TRBJ2-6; clone_size: many; v_call: TRBV12-3/TRBV12-4; cdr3_length: 15; cdr3_nt: TGTGCCAGCACCTCGGGGGCCTCTGGGGCCAACGTCCTGACTTTC; cdr3_aa: CASTSGASGANVLTF
d_call: TRBD1; j_call: TRBJ1-1; clone_size: many; v_call: TRBV28; cdr3_length: 16; cdr3_nt: TGTGCCAGCTCACCAGGGGGCCAACGGGTGAACACTGAAGCTTTCTTT; cdr3_aa: CASSPGGQRVNTEAFF
d_call: TRBD2; j_call: TRBJ2-5; clone_size: many; v_call: TRBV20-1; cdr3_length: 16; cdr3_nt: TGCAGTTCCGTCGGTTGGCTAGCGGGAGGGCCTGAGACCCAGTACTTC; cdr3_aa: CSSVGWLAGGPETQYF
d_call: TRBD1; j_call: TRBJ2-4; clone_size: few; v_call: TRBV13; cdr3_length: 15; cdr3_nt: TGTGCCAGCAGTACACGTAGGACAGGGTTAAACATTCAGTACTTC; cdr3_aa: CASSTRRTGLNIQYF
d_call: -; j_call: TRBJ2-1; clone_size: many; v_call: TRBV5-6; cdr3_length: 22; cdr3_nt: TGTGCCAGCAGCTTGAGGGTGACAGGACGGCCCCAGGCGGGAGTCTCCTACAATGAGCAGTTCTTC; cdr3_aa: CASSLRVTGRPQAGVSYNEQFF
d_call: -; j_call: TRBJ2-7; clone_size: many; v_call: TRBV11-2; cdr3_length: 12; cdr3_nt: TGTGCCAGCACCCTAAGGGTTGGCGAGCAGTACTTC; cdr3_aa: CASTLRVGEQYF
d_call: -; j_call: TRBJ2-2; clone_size: many; v_call: TRBV28; cdr3_length: 13; cdr3_nt: TGTGCCAGCATTTCTAGCTGGACCGGGGAGCTGTTTTTT; cdr3_aa: CASISSWTGELFF
d_call: TRBD1; j_call: TRBJ2-3; clone_size: many; v_call: TRBV2; cdr3_length: 16; cdr3_nt: TGTGCCAGCAGAGAACCGGGACAGGGAGCCCCAGATACGCAGTATTTT; cdr3_aa: CASREPGQGAPDTQYF
d_call: TRBD2; j_call: TRBJ2-7; clone_size: many; v_call: TRBV20-1; cdr3_length: 15; cdr3_nt: TGCAGTGCTAGTTCTAGCGGGGAAAGCTCCTACGAGCAGTACTTC; cdr3_aa: CSASSSGESSYEQYF
d_call: -; j_call: TRBJ2-1; clone_size: few; v_call: TRBV7-3; cdr3_length: 15; cdr3_nt: TGTGCCAGCAGCTTATGGGGGGTTGGCTACAATGAGCAGTTCTTC; cdr3_aa: CASSLWGVGYNEQFF
d_call: TRBD1; j_call: TRBJ1-1; clone_size: many; v_call: TRBV20-1; cdr3_length: 15; cdr3_nt: TGCAGTGCTAGCCGGGACAGGGGGCGAAACACTGAAGCTTTCTTT; cdr3_aa: CSASRDRGRNTEAFF
d_call: TRBD2; j_call: TRBJ2-5; clone_size: -; v_call: TRBV7-9; cdr3_length: 15; cdr3_nt: TGTGCCAGCAGCTCGTCGGGGGGGTGGGAAGAGACCCAGTACTTC; cdr3_aa: CASSSSGGWEETQYF
d_call: -; j_call: TRBJ1-2; clone_size: few; v_call: TRBV24-1; cdr3_length: 13; cdr3_nt: TGTGCCACCAGTGATGGGACAAGATATGGCTACACCTTC; cdr3_aa: CATSDGTRYGYTF
d_call: TRBD1; j_call: TRBJ1-1; clone_size: many; v_call: TRBV28; cdr3_length: 17; cdr3_nt: TGTGCCAGCAGTTTAGGAAGACGGGACAGGATGAACACTGAAGCTTTCTTT; cdr3_aa: CASSLGRRDRMNTEAFF
d_call: -; j_call: TRBJ1-2; clone_size: -; v_call: TRBV7-2; cdr3_length: 15; cdr3_nt: TGTGCCAGCAGCTCCTTGACGGTTTCTAACTATGGCTACACCTTC; cdr3_aa: CASSSLTVSNYGYTF
d_call: TRBD2; j_call: TRBJ2-1; clone_size: many; v_call: TRBV2; cdr3_length: 15; cdr3_nt: TGTGCCAGCAGTCAACTAGCGGGCCCTTACAATGAGCAGTTCTTC; cdr3_aa: CASSQLAGPYNEQFF
d_call: -; j_call: TRBJ1-1; clone_size: many; v_call: TRBV18; cdr3_length: 14; cdr3_nt: TGTGCCAGCTCACCGAAACGGGTGGACACTGAAGCTTTCTTT; cdr3_aa: CASSPKRVDTEAFF